One sample yielded the 11 T cell receptor beta chains listed below, sequenced in a study of T-cell reconstitution after alpha-beta-depleted transplantation in children. Unique molecular identifiers were incorporated when the TCRbeta library was constructed. MiXCR was run by TCRdb on the PCR reads, yielding one entry per CDR3 protein. This sample has roughly 180,000 distinct CDR3 sequences; 14% to 15% occur once, and the top ten carry about 12%. The specimen was PBMCs from the stem cell graft donor, collected from the stem cell graft. The receptors stem from a human donor who donated a stem cell graft to a child with acute lymphoblastic leukemia.

This clonotype was detected many times. The chain recombines TRBV11-2 with TRBJ2-1, with D perhaps matching TRBD1 (6 bases). Germline CDR1 SGHAT, CDR2 FQNNGV. The CDR3 consists of 15 residues. The V end lost 4 bases, the J end lost 4 bases, and 14 bases lay between the germline ends. This chain's CDR3 is CASSSRQALYNEQFF. The CDR3 DNA reads TGTGCCAGCAGCTCCCGACAGGCCCTTTACAATGAGCAGTTCTTC.

This clonotype came up many times. The rearrangement uses TRBV20-1 and TRBJ2-4; 9 bases map to TRBD1. Trimming cost V 6 bases and J 6 bases; bases outside gene matches: 6. The CDR3 runs 13 residues. Germline CDR1 reads DFQATT; CDR2 reads SNEGSKA (reference sequence). The CDR3 DNA sequence: TGCAGTGCCGAAGAGGACAGGGGAAACATTCAGTACTTC. Its protein is CSAEEDRGNIQYF.

This clonotype has just one count. This could be a read error, since a much larger clone is one nucleotide away. The chain employs TRBV6-1 and TRBJ1-2; D is unresolved. The CDR3 has 15 amino acids. The germline gives CDR1 MNHNS, CDR2 SASEGT. The CDR3 region has the DNA TGTGGCAGCAGTGAAGAGGTCACCCTCGGGGATGGCTACACCTTC. It encodes CGSSEEVTLGDGYTF.

This clonotype was observed a handful of times. The genes are TRBV7-2 and TRBJ2-1, with D maybe TRBD2 (6 bases). The V end was cut by 6 bases, the J end by 3 bases, with 15 bases between. CDR3 size: 15 residues. Germline V gene lookup returns CDR1 SGHTA and CDR2 FQGNSA. CDR3 amino acids: CASSSGRGNYNEQFF. The CDR3, as DNA: TGTGCCAGCAGTTCAGGACGGGGGAACTACAATGAGCAGTTCTTC.

The rearrangement joins TRBV4-1 to TRBJ1-1, with D unclear. CDR1 and CDR2 (germline): MGHRA, YSYEKL. The V and J ends lost 5 bases and 1 base respectively, with 8 bases between them. The CDR3 has 13 residues. CDR3: CASSVGSNTEAFF. The CDR3 DNA is TGCGCCAGCAGCGTCGGGTCGAACACTGAAGCTTTCTTT.

In its sample, this clonotype was seen many times. In nucleotides, the CDR3 is TGCAGTGCTAGAGAGGCGATGTCTGGGGCCAACGTCCTGACTTTC. It translates to CSAREAMSGANVLTF. The chain combines TRBV20-1 with TRBJ2-6; D ambiguous. CDR3 length equals 15 residues. Germline V gene sequence: CDR1 DFQATT, CDR2 SNEGSKA (reference sequence). Trimming pared 0 bases from V and 1 base from J, leaving 7 bases between.

This clonotype was seen repeatedly, ten times or more. V is TRBV12-3 or TRBV12-4 and J is TRBJ2-7; weak D call: TRBD2 (5 bases). The CDR3 has 13 amino acids. V lost 5 bases to trimming and J lost 3 bases, with 11 bases between them. CDR3 residues: CASSPPGYYEQYF. CDR3 DNA: TGTGCCAGCAGTCCCCCGGGGTACTACGAGCAGTACTTC.

J is TRBJ1-1 and V is TRBV5-1; the D is unclear. Germline-derived CDR1 and CDR2 are SGHRS and YFSETQ. The CDR3 has 16 residues. Trimming stripped 0 bases from V and 0 bases from J, with 12 bases between. The DNA for the CDR3 is TGCGCCAGCAGCTTGGTACGTCGGGCGTTGAACACTGAAGCTTTCTTT. Translated: CASSLVRRALNTEAFF.

The sample holds many counts of this clonotype. V gene TRBV29-1 combines with J gene TRBJ2-1; D assignment may be TRBD1 or TRBD2 (6 bases each). Per the germline V gene, CDR1 is SQVTM and CDR2 is ANQGSEA. The CDR3 covers 15 residues. V lost 1 base and J 8 bases, leaving 18 bases between the germline ends. This chain's CDR3 is CSVEGGAVEMDEQFF. DNA of the CDR3: TGCAGCGTTGAAGGGGGGGCAGTGGAGATGGATGAGCAGTTCTTC.

This clonotype was observed many times. This rearrangement joins TRBV11-2 to TRBJ2-7; TRBD2 matches at 9 bases. This CDR3 comprises 16 residues. The V and J ends lost 5 bases and 2 bases, in that order; junction bases with no gene match: 10. Germline CDR1 reads SGHAT; CDR2 reads FQNNGV. CDR3 bases: TGTGCCAGCAGCACCCGAGGTAGCGGGAGTGCCTACGAGCAGTACTTC. This sequence encodes CASSTRGSGSAYEQYF.

Turning to this clonotype: Possible read error: a much larger clone is one base away. The V and J genes are TRBV30 and TRBJ2-3; D gene uncertain. The germline CDR1 and CDR2 sequences are GTSNPN and SVGIG (reference sequence). CDR3 size: 12 residues. CDR3 nucleotides: TGTGCCTGGTGTGTACAATCAGTTACGCAGTATTTT. It is translated as CAWCVQSVTQYF. The variable domain in full, with the rest retrieved from reference TRBV30 and TRBJ2-3, is SQTIHQWPATLVQPVGSPLSLECTVEGTSNPNLYWYRQAAGRGLQLLFYSVGIGQISSEVPQNLSASRPQDRQFILSSKKLLLSDSGFYLCAWCVQSVTQYFGPGTRLTVL.